The 3 T cell receptor beta chains reported below all come from one sample, sequenced in a study of glioma-infiltrating T cells. TCR alpha and beta CDR3 regions were amplified from RNA using iRepertoire nested multiplex PCR. TCRdb used MiXCR to reprocess the multiplex PCR reads, holding one entry per CDR3 protein. The data hold some 110,000 distinct CDR3 sequences, with approximately 23% observed a single time. The material sequenced was glioma tissue, nonneoplastic brain tissue, or PBMCs (not recorded which). Source of these receptors: a human donor with low-grade glioma or glioblastoma, undergoing nonglioma brain surgery, or in good health (not recorded which).

V and J are TRBV5-4 and TRBJ2-7; no firm D call. The CDR3 runs 12 residues. Germline V gives CDR1 SGHNT, CDR2 YYREEE (reference sequence). V was shortened by 1 base and J by 6 bases, with 8 bases between the two germline ends. DNA of the CDR3: TGTGCCAGCAGCTTGAGTTCTTCCGAGCAGTACTTC. This encodes CASSLSSSEQYF.

Only a few counts were recorded for this clonotype. This may be a read error: a much more frequent sequence differs by one nucleotide. The CDR3 end shows no conserved phenylalanine or tryptophan, and so a read error is likely. The CDR3 loop is CASNRGQGGETQYL. DNA for the CDR3: TGTGCCAGCAACAGAGGACAGGGCGGCGAGACCCAGTACCTC. The V gene is TRBV6-2 or TRBV6-3, the J gene TRBJ2-5; 8 bases are a match to TRBD1. CDR1 is MNHEY and CDR2 is SVGEGT in the germline V gene. The ends lost 7 bases at V and 5 bases at J; junction bases unmatched: 9. The CDR3 contains 14 residues.

This chain joins TRBV3-1 and TRBJ2-1; weak D call: TRBD2 (5 bases). Trimming shortened V by 5 bases and J by 0 bases, and 14 bases separated the two germline ends. Germline CDR1 is LGHDT and CDR2 is YNNKEL (reference sequence). This CDR3 is built from 16 residues. As DNA, the CDR3 is TGTGCCAGCAGCGGCATGGAGGAATTCTCCTACAATGAGCAGTTCTTC. The encoded protein is CASSGMEEFSYNEQFF.